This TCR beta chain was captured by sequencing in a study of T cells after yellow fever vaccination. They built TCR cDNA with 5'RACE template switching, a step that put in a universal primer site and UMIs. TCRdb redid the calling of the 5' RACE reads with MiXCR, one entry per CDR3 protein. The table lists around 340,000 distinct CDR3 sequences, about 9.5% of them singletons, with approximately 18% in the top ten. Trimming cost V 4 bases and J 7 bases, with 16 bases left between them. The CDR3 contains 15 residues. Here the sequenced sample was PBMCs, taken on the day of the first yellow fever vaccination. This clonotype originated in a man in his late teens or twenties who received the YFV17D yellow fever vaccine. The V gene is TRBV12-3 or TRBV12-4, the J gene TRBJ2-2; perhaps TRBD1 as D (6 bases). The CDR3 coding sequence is TGTGCCAGCAGTTCGACAGGACGTTCTAGCGGGGAGCTGTTTTTT. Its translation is CASSSTGRSSGELFF.